Listed here are 3 T cell receptor beta chains from one sample, sequenced in a study of cytomegalovirus exposure and HLA in healthy donors. PCR employed 60 Vbeta and 13 Jbeta primers. Generated by immunoSEQ multiplex PCR, the TCRdb table keeps only in-frame clones and is missing some. The sample lists about 100,000 clones, around 76% seen once, with 7% to 9% in the top ten. Specimen: PBMCs. The source of these receptors is a man aged 40-49 years in good health and CMV-seropositive.

As concerns this clone: The junction shows a germline mismatch at one end, possibly a read error. The V gene is TRBV7-7, the J gene TRBJ2-5; D is perhaps TRBD1 (6 bases). The CDR3 has 13 amino acids. CDR1 is SSHAT and CDR2 is FNYEAQ in the germline V gene (reference sequence). CDR3 nucleotides: TGTGCTAGCAGCCAAACAGGGCTGGAGACCCAGTACTTC. Encoded protein: CASSQTGLETQYF.

V gene TRBV6-5 combines with J gene TRBJ1-2; TRBD1 is a possible D gene (5 bases). The ends were cut back, 7 bases at V and 4 bases at J, with 19 bases in the middle. Germline CDR1 MNHEY, CDR2 SVGAGI. This CDR3 region has 15 residues. CDR3 protein: CASTRGVGGGYGYTF. The CDR3 nucleotides read TGTGCCAGCACCCGCGGGGTCGGGGGAGGCTATGGCTACACCTTC.

The chain joins TRBV6-1 to TRBJ2-7, with TRBD1 identical over 10 bases. V lost 11 bases to trimming and J lost 0 bases; unmatched junction nucleotides: 7. The CDR3 runs to 14 residues. Germline values: CDR1 MNHNS, CDR2 SASEGT. This chain's CDR3 is CARPGQGHSYEQYF. CDR3 bases: TGTGCCCGCCCGGGACAGGGGCACTCCTACGAGCAGTACTTC.